These 11 T cell receptor beta chains came from one sample sequenced in a study of prognosis after radiotherapy for stage I lung cancer. With two-round multiplex PCR, TCR beta CDR3 sequences were amplified from genomic DNA. Primers were specific to each TRBV and TRBJ gene in first-round PCR. TCRdb redid the calling of the multiplex PCR reads with MiXCR, one entry per CDR3 protein. There are about 35,000 distinct CDR3 sequences in the sample; around 35% occur only once, and 16% lies in the top ten. The sample consisted of PBMCs, taken before or after stereotactic body radiation therapy (not recorded which). The origin of the receptors is a donor at least 50 years old with non-small cell lung cancer.

This clonotype was observed a handful of times. A read error may explain this, as a much larger clone is one base away. The chain links TRBV6-2 or TRBV6-3 to TRBJ2-6; D perhaps matches TRBD1 (5 bases). This CDR3 has 14 residues. Germline CDR1 MNHEY, CDR2 SVGEGT. The CDR3 nucleotides read TGTGCCAGCAGTTCGAGCTCTGGGGCCAACGCCCTGACTTTC. This encodes CASSSSSGANALTF.

This clonotype has a count of ten or more. The chain couples TRBV7-3 to TRBJ2-3; 9 nucleotides line up with TRBD2. The CDR3 has 15 amino acids. V dropped 4 bases and J dropped 7; count of bases not matched to a gene: 9. CDR1 and CDR2 (germline): SGHTA, FQGTGA. In nucleotides, the CDR3 is TGTGCCAGCAGCTCCCGGGGCGGGGGGGGTAATACGCAGTATTTT. This sequence encodes CASSSRGGGGNTQYF.

This clonotype was observed at least ten times. The chain is built from TRBV24-1 and TRBJ2-3; D remains ambiguous. Trimming left V 10 bases short and J 1 base short, with 23 bases between. Germline V gene data show CDR1 as KGHDR and CDR2 as SFDVKD. The CDR3 length is 17 residues. CDR3 sequence reads: CATPAPPRPVGTDTQYF. The CDR3 DNA reads TGTGCCACTCCCGCCCCCCCTAGACCGGTAGGCACAGATACGCAGTATTTT.

Regarding this clonotype: Here the CDR3 omits its conserved ending phenylalanine or tryptophan, so a read error is the likely source. The chain carries TRBV6-5 and TRBJ2-7; perhaps TRBD2 as D (6 bases). The CDR3 is 15 residues long. Germline V gene lookup returns CDR1 MNHEY and CDR2 SVGAGI. V dropped 4 bases and J dropped 3 bases, with 16 bases sitting between them. CDR3 sequence: CASSSQEGGYYEQYL. The CDR3 DNA follows: TGTGCCAGCAGTTCGCAGGAGGGAGGCTACTACGAGCAGTACTTA.

For this clonotype: This probably arose from a read error, given a far larger clone one base away. The chain employs TRBV5-1 and TRBJ2-5, with 12 bases identical to TRBD2. The J call is doubtful: the DNA matches TRBJ2-1 better. The CDR3 runs to 18 residues. The germline CDR1 and CDR2 sequences are SGHRS and YFSETQ. Here the CDR3 reads CASSLFPGLAGWPYEQFF. CDR3 coding DNA: TGCGCCAGCAGCTTGTTTCCTGGACTAGCGGGATGGCCCTATGAGCAGTTCTTC.

The chain uses TRBV6-1 and TRBJ1-5, with D possibly TRBD1 on 6 matching bases. The CDR3 runs to 13 residues. V was pared by 7 bases and J by 6 bases, with 13 bases between. In germline, CDR1 is MNHNS, CDR2 SASEGT. CDR3 amino acids: CASKEGGSQPQHF. In DNA form, the CDR3 reads TGTGCCAGCAAGGAGGGGGGTAGTCAGCCCCAGCATTTT.

This clonotype was seen only a few times. The chain links TRBV6-2 or TRBV6-3 to TRBJ1-2; TRBD1 is a possible D gene (6 bases). Germline values: CDR1 MNHEY, CDR2 SVGEGT. Trimming pared 4 bases from V and 8 bases from J, leaving 14 bases between. This CDR3 is 13 amino acids long. CDR3 in amino acids: CASSSTGVRGYTF. The CDR3 coding sequence is TGTGCCAGCAGTTCGACAGGTGTCAGAGGCTACACCTTC.

This clonotype was observed at least ten times. V is TRBV11-2 and J is TRBJ2-7; the match to TRBD2 covers 10 bases. The CDR3 spans 15 residues. Looked up from germline, CDR1 is SGHAT and CDR2 is FQNNGV. With 5 bases clipped from V and 0 bases from J, the junction kept 4 bases outside the gene matches. CDR3 DNA: TGTGCCAGCAGCACTAGCGGGGAAAGCTCCTACGAGCAGTACTTC. Translation gives CASSTSGESSYEQYF.

This clonotype occurred once. The germline gene is not matched at one end of the junction; a read error may be the cause. The chain has TRBV15 and TRBJ2-2; the D call may be TRBD1 or TRBD2 (5 bases each). The germline V gene has CDR1 LNHNV and CDR2 YYDKDF (reference sequence). This CDR3 spans 16 amino acids. The CDR3 sequence is CSTSGGRFQGAGDLFF. The CDR3 DNA reads as TGTTCCACCAGCGGCGGACGTTTTCAGGGAGCCGGGGATCTGTTTTTT.

This clonotype was recorded many times. J is TRBJ2-1 and V is TRBV6-4; 9 nucleotides match TRBD2. CDR1 is MRHNA and CDR2 is SNTAGT in the germline V gene. Losses at the gene ends were 5 bases for V and 2 bases for J; bases not matched to a gene: 4. CDR3 length equals 15 residues. CDR3 in DNA: TGTGCCAGCAGTCCTAGCGGGGACCCCTACAATGAGCAGTTCTTC. Its protein product is CASSPSGDPYNEQFF.

This clonotype was detected ten times or more. The chain couples TRBV11-2 to TRBJ1-2; maybe TRBD1 (5 bases). The CDR3 contains 15 residues. The germline V gene encodes CDR1 SGHAT and CDR2 FQNNGV. V gave up 0 bases and J gave up 8 bases, with 16 bases separating them. The CDR3 protein is CASSLEGTGLWGYTF. CDR3 DNA sequence: TGTGCCAGCAGCTTAGAGGGCACAGGACTTTGGGGCTACACCTTC.